The clone carrying this T cell receptor beta chain came up once. Antigen: not known. The data were obtained in a study of T cell responses to AZD1222 COVID-19 vaccine. The study, taken as a whole, reports: Seropositive status at baseline applied to only a handful of AZD1222 recipients.

Repertoires were generated with immunoSEQ multiplex PCR, while TCRdb's copy carries only in-frame clones and drops some. The table includes approximately 260,000 clones, more than 80% detected once. The CDR3 has 15 residues. Per germline, CDR1 MGHRA and CDR2 YSYEKL. V gave up 1 base and J gave up 7 bases; unmatched junction bases: 3. The source is an adult in good health. The rearrangement joins TRBV4-1 to TRBJ1-4; 10 bases fit TRBD1. The sample in question was peripheral blood, obtained on day 0 of AZD1222 vaccination. CDR3 bases: TGCGCCAGCAGCCAAGGGGACAGGGGAGGTGAAAAACTGTTTTTT. Amino acids: CASSQGDRGGEKLFF.